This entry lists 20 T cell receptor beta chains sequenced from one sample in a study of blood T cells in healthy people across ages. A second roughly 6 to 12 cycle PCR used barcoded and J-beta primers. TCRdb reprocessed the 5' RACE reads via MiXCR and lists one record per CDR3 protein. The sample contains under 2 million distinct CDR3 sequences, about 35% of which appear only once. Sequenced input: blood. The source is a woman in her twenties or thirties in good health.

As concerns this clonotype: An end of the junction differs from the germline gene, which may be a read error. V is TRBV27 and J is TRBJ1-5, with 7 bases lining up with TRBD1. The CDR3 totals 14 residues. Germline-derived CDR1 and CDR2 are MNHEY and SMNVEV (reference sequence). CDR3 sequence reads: CACSLGGVHQPQHF. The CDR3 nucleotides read TGTGCCTGCAGTTTAGGGGGCGTTCATCAGCCCCAGCATTTT.

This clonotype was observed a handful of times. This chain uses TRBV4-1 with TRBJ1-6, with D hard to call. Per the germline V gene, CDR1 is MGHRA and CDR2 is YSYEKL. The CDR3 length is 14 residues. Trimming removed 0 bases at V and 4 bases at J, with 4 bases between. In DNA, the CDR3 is TGCGCCAGCAGCCAAGATGGGTATAATTCACCCCTCCACTTT. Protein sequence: CASSQDGYNSPLHF.

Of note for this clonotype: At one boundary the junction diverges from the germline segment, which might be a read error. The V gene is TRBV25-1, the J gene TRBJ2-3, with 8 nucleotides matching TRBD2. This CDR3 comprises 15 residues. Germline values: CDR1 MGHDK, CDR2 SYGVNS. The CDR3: CANSEETSGTDTQYF. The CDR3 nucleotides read TGCGCCAACAGTGAGGAGACTAGCGGCACAGATACGCAGTATTTT.

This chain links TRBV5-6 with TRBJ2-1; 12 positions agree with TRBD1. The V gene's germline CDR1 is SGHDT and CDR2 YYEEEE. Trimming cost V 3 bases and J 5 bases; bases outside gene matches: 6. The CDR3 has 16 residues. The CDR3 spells CASSWDRGRGDNEQFF. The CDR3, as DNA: TGTGCCAGCAGCTGGGACAGGGGGCGCGGTGACAATGAGCAGTTCTTC. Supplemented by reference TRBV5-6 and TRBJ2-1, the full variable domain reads DAGVTQSPTHLIKTRGQQVTLRCSPKSGHDTVSWYQQALGQGPQFIFQYYEEEERQRGNFPDRFSGHQFPNYSSELNVNALLLGDSALYLCASSWDRGRGDNEQFFGPGTRLTVL.

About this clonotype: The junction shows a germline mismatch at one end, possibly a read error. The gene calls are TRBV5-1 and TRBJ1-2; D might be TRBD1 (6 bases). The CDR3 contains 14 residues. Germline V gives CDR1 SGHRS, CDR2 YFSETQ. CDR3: CAGSLSGENYGYTF. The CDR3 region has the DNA TGCGCCGGCAGCTTGTCAGGGGAAAACTATGGCTACACCTTC.

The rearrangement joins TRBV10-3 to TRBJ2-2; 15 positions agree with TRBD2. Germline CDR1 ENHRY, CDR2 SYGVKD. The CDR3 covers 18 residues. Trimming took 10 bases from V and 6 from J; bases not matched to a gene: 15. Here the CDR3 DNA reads TGTGCCACGGCACCGGGACTAGCGGGAGGAGAGGGTGCCGGGGAGCTGTTTTTT. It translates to CATAPGLAGGEGAGELFF.

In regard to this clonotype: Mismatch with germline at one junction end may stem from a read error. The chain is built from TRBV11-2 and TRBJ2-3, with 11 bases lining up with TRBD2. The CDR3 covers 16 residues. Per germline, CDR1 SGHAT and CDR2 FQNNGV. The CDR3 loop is CTSSNRLAGISDTQYF. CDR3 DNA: TGTACCAGCAGCAACCGACTAGCGGGGATTTCAGATACGCAGTATTTT.

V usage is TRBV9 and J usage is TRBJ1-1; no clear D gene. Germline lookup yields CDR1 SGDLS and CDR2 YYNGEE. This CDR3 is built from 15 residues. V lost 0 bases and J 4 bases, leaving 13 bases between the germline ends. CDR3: CASSVATSGGTEAFF. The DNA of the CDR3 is TGTGCCAGCAGCGTAGCTACCTCCGGCGGCACTGAAGCTTTCTTT.

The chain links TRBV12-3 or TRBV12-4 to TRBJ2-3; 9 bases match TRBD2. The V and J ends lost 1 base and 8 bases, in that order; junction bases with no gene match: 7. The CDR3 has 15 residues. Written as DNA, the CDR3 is TGTGCCAGCAGTTTAGTGGTAGCGGGAGATGGTACGCAGTATTTT. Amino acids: CASSLVVAGDGTQYF.

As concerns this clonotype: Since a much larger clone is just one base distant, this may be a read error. The CDR3 region has the DNA TGTGCCAGCAGTCCGCGACTTAAGGGGCCAGATGCGCAGTATTTT. This sequence encodes CASSPRLKGPDAQYF. This chain links TRBV6-7 with TRBJ2-3, with a weak D call TRBD1 (5 bases). TRBV6-7 is given ORF status, its function remaining uncertain. This CDR3 comprises 15 residues.

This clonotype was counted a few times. This CDR3 is CASSSGPRPYEQYF. The DNA for the CDR3 is TGTGCCAGCAGCTCAGGGCCCCGACCGTACGAGCAGTACTTC. V usage is TRBV7-6 and J usage is TRBJ2-7, with D perhaps TRBD1 (5 bases). CDR1 is SGHVS, CDR2 FNYEAQ, per germline. V gave up 4 bases and J gave up 4 bases, with 14 bases separating them. The CDR3 sequence is 14 residues long.

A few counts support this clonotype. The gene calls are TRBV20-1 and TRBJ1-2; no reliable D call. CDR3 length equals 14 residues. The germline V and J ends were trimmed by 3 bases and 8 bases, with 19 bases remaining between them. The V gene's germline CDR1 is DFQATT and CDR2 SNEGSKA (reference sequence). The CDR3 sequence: CSASLAHEVGGYTF. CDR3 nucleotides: TGCAGTGCTAGTCTCGCACATGAAGTGGGGGGCTACACCTTC.

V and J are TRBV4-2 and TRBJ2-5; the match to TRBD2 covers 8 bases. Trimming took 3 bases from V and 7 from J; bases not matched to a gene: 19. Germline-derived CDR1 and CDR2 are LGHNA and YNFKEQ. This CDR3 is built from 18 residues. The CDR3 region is CASSQEGGIAGLYGTQYF. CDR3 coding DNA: TGTGCCAGCAGCCAGGAAGGGGGGATAGCGGGATTATATGGGACCCAGTACTTC.

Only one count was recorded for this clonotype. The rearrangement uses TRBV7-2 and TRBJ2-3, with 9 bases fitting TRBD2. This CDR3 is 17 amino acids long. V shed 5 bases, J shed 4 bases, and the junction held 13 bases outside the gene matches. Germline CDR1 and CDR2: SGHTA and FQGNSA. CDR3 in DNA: TGTGCCAGCAGCCCCCCGAGGGGGCGGGAGGGGTCAGATACGCAGTATTTT. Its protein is CASSPPRGREGSDTQYF.

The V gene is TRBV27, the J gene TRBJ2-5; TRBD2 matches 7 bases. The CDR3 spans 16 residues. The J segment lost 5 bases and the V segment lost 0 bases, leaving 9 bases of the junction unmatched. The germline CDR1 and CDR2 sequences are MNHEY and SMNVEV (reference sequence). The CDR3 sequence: CASSLSAGERYETQYF. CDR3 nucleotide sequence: TGTGCCAGCAGTTTATCGGCGGGAGAGAGGTATGAGACCCAGTACTTC.

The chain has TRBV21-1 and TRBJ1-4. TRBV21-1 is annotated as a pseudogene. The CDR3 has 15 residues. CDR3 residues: CASSKGEILIRKLFF. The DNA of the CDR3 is TGTGCCAGCAGCAAAGGGGAGATTCTAATTAGAAAACTGTTTTTT.

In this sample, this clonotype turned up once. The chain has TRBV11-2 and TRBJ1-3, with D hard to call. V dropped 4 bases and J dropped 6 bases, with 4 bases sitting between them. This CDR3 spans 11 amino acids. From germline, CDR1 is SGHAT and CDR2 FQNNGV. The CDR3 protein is CASSWANTIYF. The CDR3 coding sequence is TGTGCCAGCAGCTGGGCAAACACCATATATTTT.

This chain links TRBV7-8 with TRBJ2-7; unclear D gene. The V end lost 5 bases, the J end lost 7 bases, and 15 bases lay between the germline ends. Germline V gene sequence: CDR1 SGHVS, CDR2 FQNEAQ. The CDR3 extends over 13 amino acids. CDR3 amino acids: CASSPPPSREQYF. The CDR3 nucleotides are TGTGCCAGCAGCCCTCCGCCCTCTCGGGAGCAGTACTTC.

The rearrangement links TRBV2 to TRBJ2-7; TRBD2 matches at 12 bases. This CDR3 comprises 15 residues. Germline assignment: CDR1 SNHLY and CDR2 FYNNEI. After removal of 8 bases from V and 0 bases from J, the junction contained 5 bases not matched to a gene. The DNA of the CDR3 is TGTGCCAGCCGCGCGACTAGCGGGAGCTCCTACGAGCAGTACTTC. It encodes CASRATSGSSYEQYF.

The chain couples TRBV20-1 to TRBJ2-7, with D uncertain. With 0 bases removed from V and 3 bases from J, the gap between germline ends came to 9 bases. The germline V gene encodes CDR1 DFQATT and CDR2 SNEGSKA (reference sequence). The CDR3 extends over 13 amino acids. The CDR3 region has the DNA TGCAGTGCTAGAGATCGGAGCGTCTACGAGCAGTACTTC. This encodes CSARDRSVYEQYF.